Only one count was recorded for the clone carrying this TCR beta chain. Its antigen is currently unknown. ViraFEST expansion of antigen-specific CD4+ T cells with viral peptide pools preceded sequencing. Having been cultured for approximately ten days, the cells underwent CD4+ T cell isolation. Neither prior SARS-CoV-2 infection nor positive nucleocapsid antibodies were present in the vaccine recipients. After two million PBMC were placed in each well, they were cultured with about 10 IU/ml IL-2 and approximately 10 ug/ml peptides. This record comes from a study of vaccination effects on CD4 cells after COVID-19. Study-wide background: Vaccine administered to participants consisted of two doses of either BNT162b2 or mRNA-1273.

The CDR3 runs to 16 residues. The V gene lost 2 bases and the J gene lost 3 bases, with 13 bases spanning the gap. Germline CDR1 and CDR2: SEHNR and FQNEAQ (reference sequence). The table came from immunoSEQ multiplex PCR; TCRdb's copy has only in-frame clones and leaves some out. The table shows approximately 74,000 clones, with roughly 74% occurring only once. The starting material was CD4+ T cells from PBMCs cultured with HCoV-NL63 spike peptides, obtained before COVID-19 vaccination. This clonotype was obtained from a human donor who received a COVID-19 vaccine. The J gene is TRBJ2-2, the V gene TRBV7-9; maybe TRBD2 (5 bases). The CDR3 DNA reads as TGTGCCAGCAGCTTACTTCGAGGACTGTACACCGGGGAGCTGTTTTTT. Translating gives CASSLLRGLYTGELFF.